This entry features one T cell receptor beta chain sequence. The sample is drawn from a study of control samples from healthy donors and cancer patients. Clones were sequenced by immunoSEQ multiplex PCR, and TCRdb holds only the in-frame ones, with some missing. The sample has about 60,000 clones, 90% seen once. The CDR3 length is 14 residues. V lost 0 bases to trimming and J lost 4 bases, with 13 bases between them. Germline V gene lookup returns CDR1 SQVTM and CDR2 ANQGSEA. The source is a woman aged 50 to 65 with colorectal cancer. Sequenced sample: PBMCs. The chain combines TRBV29-1 with TRBJ2-7; D is possibly TRBD2 (6 bases). The CDR3 coding sequence is TGCAGCGTTGAAGAGACTAGAGTTTCGTACGAGCAGTACTTC. Protein product: CSVEETRVSYEQYF.